The 31 T cell receptor beta chains in this list originate from one sample, sequenced in a study of blood T cell repertoires in COVID-19. The protocol was immunoSEQ multiplex PCR, while the TCRdb copy is restricted to in-frame clones and leaves out a portion. The data contain a few hundred thousand clones, about 85% of them singletons. Sequenced: peripheral blood. These receptors originate from a human donor with COVID-19, enrolled during active disease. The donor label of this sample is uncertain.

The V gene is TRBV6-1, the J gene TRBJ1-4, with D possibly being TRBD1 (5 bases). V was shortened by 2 bases and J by 6 bases, with 13 bases between the two germline ends. CDR1 MNHNS and CDR2 SASEGT come from the germline V gene. The CDR3 length is 15 residues. The CDR3 DNA reads as TGTGCCAGCAGTGAACTTGGGTTAGGGGATGAAAAACTGTTTTTT. Its translation: CASSELGLGDEKLFF.

The CDR3 DNA is TGTGCCACCAGTGACTCGGACAGGGGCACCAATCAGCCCCAGCATTTT. Protein: CATSDSDRGTNQPQHF. This chain joins TRBV24-1 and TRBJ1-5; TRBD1 aligns across 9 bases. Trimming cost V 4 bases and J 3 bases; bases outside gene matches: 6. Germline lookup yields CDR1 KGHDR and CDR2 SFDVKD. The length of the CDR3 is 16 residues.

The CDR3 region is CASSFGDFYGYTF. The CDR3 DNA follows: TGTGCCAGCAGCTTCGGGGACTTCTATGGCTACACCTTC. The gene calls are TRBV7-9 and TRBJ1-2; a weak D match, TRBD1 (5 bases). CDR3 length: 13 residues. With 3 bases removed from V and 4 bases from J, the gap between germline ends came to 9 bases. Germline values: CDR1 SEHNR, CDR2 FQNEAQ (reference sequence).

The chain is built from TRBV29-1 and TRBJ1-1; D is ambiguous. Germline CDR1 reads SQVTM; CDR2 reads ANQGSEA. The CDR3 length is 14 residues. The V gene lost 6 bases and the J gene lost 3 bases, with 17 bases spanning the gap. CDR3 sequence: CSVPELVQDTEAFF. CDR3 DNA: TGCAGCGTCCCGGAACTGGTGCAGGACACTGAAGCTTTCTTT.

This rearrangement joins TRBV7-2 to TRBJ1-1; D gene ambiguous. CDR3 length: 14 amino acids. The germline V gene has CDR1 SGHTA and CDR2 FQGNSA. The V gene lost 4 bases and the J gene lost 4 bases, with 13 bases spanning the gap. CDR3 coding DNA: TGTGCCAGCAGCTCTTACAGTGAAGGCACTGAAGCTTTCTTT. It yields the protein CASSSYSEGTEAFF.

The genes are TRBV6-6 and TRBJ2-1; D might be TRBD2 (5 bases). V gave up 8 bases and J gave up 5 bases, with 16 bases separating them. Germline V gives CDR1 MNHNY, CDR2 SVGAGI (reference sequence). The CDR3 covers 14 residues. The CDR3 region has the DNA TGTGCCAGCGCCGGTTTAGCGAGGAACAATGAGCAGTTCTTC. Protein sequence: CASAGLARNNEQFF.

V and J are TRBV4-2 and TRBJ1-5; D is ambiguous. The CDR3 covers 22 residues. From germline, CDR1 is LGHNA and CDR2 YNFKEQ. The V end lost 1 base, the J end lost 0 bases, and 28 bases lay between the germline ends. CDR3 DNA sequence: TGTGCCAGCAGCCAAGGGACCCCGGGATATGACCTGTTGTATATTAGCAATCAGCCCCAGCATTTT. This sequence encodes CASSQGTPGYDLLYISNQPQHF.

The V gene is TRBV18, the J gene TRBJ2-2; TRBD2 aligns across 8 bases. The germline CDR1 and CDR2 sequences are KGHSH and LQKENI. There are 16 residues in the CDR3. With 2 bases clipped from V and 4 bases from J, the junction kept 6 bases outside the gene matches. CDR3 region: CASSPRAGEITGELFF. The CDR3 bases are TGTGCCAGCTCACCAAGAGCGGGAGAGATCACCGGGGAGCTGTTTTTT.

With respect to this clone: Possible read error: a much larger clone is one base away. The chain couples TRBV21-1 to TRBJ1-1. TRBV21-1 is a pseudogene locus. The CDR3 sequence is 12 residues long. The CDR3: CASSKGGTEAFF. CDR3 DNA: TGTGCCAGCAGCAAGGGGGGGACTGAAGCTTTCTTT.

The chain carries TRBV5-6 and TRBJ1-2; TRBD1 matches at 9 bases. CDR3 length: 14 amino acids. Germline assignment: CDR1 SGHDT and CDR2 YYEEEE. V was clipped by 4 bases and J by 2 bases; unmatched bases: 3. The CDR3 bases are TGTGCCAGCAGCCCGGGGACAGGGAACTATGGCTACACCTTC. Protein: CASSPGTGNYGYTF.

This clone was counted a few times. The chain uses TRBV11-3 and TRBJ2-1, with D hard to call. Per germline, CDR1 SGHNT and CDR2 YENEEA. Trimming removed 5 bases from V and 0 bases from J, with 5 bases in between. The CDR3 is 13 amino acids. The CDR3 protein is CASSENSYNEQFF. The CDR3 nucleotides are TGTGCCAGCAGCGAGAACTCCTACAATGAGCAGTTCTTC.

The J gene is TRBJ1-6, the V gene TRBV27, with TRBD1 identical over 9 bases. CDR3 size: 15 residues. Looked up from germline, CDR1 is MNHEY and CDR2 is SMNVEV (reference sequence). The trim removed 5 bases at V and 11 bases at J, leaving 10 bases unmatched. The CDR3 region is CASSPTGGILTPLHF. The CDR3 DNA reads as TGTGCCAGCAGTCCGACAGGGGGGATATTGACACCCCTCCACTTT.

The chain is built from TRBV2 and TRBJ1-2; possible D gene TRBD1, 5 bases. V was cut by 9 bases and J by 5 bases, with 16 bases left in between. CDR3 length: 13 amino acids. The germline V gene encodes CDR1 SNHLY and CDR2 FYNNEI. The CDR3 loop is CARTGGRGYGYTF. Here the CDR3 DNA reads TGTGCCAGAACCGGGGGGAGAGGGTATGGCTACACCTTC.

The chain links TRBV28 to TRBJ2-3; 12 bases are a match to TRBD1. The CDR3 length is 16 residues. The V gene's germline CDR1 is MDHEN and CDR2 SYDVKM. J was trimmed by 5 bases and V by 5 bases; bases with no gene match: 8. The CDR3 nucleotides read TGTGCCAGCAGTACCCTCCGGGACAGGGGGCGAGATACGCAGTATTTT. It codes for CASSTLRDRGRDTQYF. The full variable domain, with the rest looked up from reference TRBV28 and TRBJ2-3, is DVKVTQSSRYLVKRTGEKVFLECVQDMDHENMFWYRQDPGLGLRLIYFSYDVKMKEKGDIPEGYSVSREKKERFSLILESASTNQTSMYLCASSTLRDRGRDTQYFGPGTRLTVL.

V gene TRBV6-5 combines with J gene TRBJ1-4; no reliable D call. The CDR3 has 13 amino acids. V was shortened by 6 bases and J by 4 bases, with 9 bases between the two germline ends. Germline CDR1 is MNHEY and CDR2 is SVGAGI. The CDR3 bases are TGTGCCAGCAGCCTGGGCATTAATGAAAAACTGTTTTTT. Amino acid sequence: CASSLGINEKLFF.

The rearrangement joins TRBV11-3 to TRBJ1-1, with 8 bases fitting TRBD1. The CDR3 spans 13 residues. With 5 bases clipped from V and 4 bases from J, the junction kept 3 bases outside the gene matches. CDR1 and CDR2 from the germline V gene are SGHNT and YENEEA. As DNA, the CDR3 is TGTGCCAGCAGCAAGACAGGGGTCACTGAAGCTTTCTTT. Its translation is CASSKTGVTEAFF.

A note on this clone: This sample also contains other DNA sequences that code for the same CDR3. The chain is built from TRBV9 and TRBJ2-7; 10 bases align to TRBD1. The CDR3 is made up of 15 amino acids. V shed 2 bases and J 2 bases; nucleotides not matched to a gene: 4. Germline V lookup: CDR1 SGDLS, CDR2 YYNGEE. DNA for the CDR3: TGTGCCAGCAGCGTTGGACAGGGGGGGACCTACGAGCAGTACTTC. This encodes CASSVGQGGTYEQYF.

The chain employs TRBV29-1 and TRBJ2-1; unclear D gene. V shed 3 bases and J shed 0 bases, with 9 bases lying between them. The CDR3 is 14 residues long. CDR1 and CDR2 from the germline V gene are SQVTM and ANQGSEA. CDR3 loop: CSVEGPSSYNEQFF. CDR3 bases: TGCAGCGTTGAGGGCCCGAGCTCCTACAATGAGCAGTTCTTC.

This chain joins TRBV7-2 and TRBJ1-3; D not certain. This CDR3 region has 18 residues. With 4 bases removed from V and 0 bases from J, the gap between germline ends came to 19 bases. CDR1 and CDR2 (germline): SGHTA, FQGNSA. The CDR3 DNA reads TGTGCCAGCAGCTCGGAGGATTCTTTTACTAGCTCTGGAAACACCATATATTTT. It yields the protein CASSSEDSFTSSGNTIYF.

Turning to this clone: The sample holds other DNA sequences that translate to the same CDR3. The V call is TRBV10-3, the J call TRBJ1-5, with 7 bases aligning to TRBD1. The CDR3 totals 14 residues. The junction had 2 bases not matched to a gene; V was cut back by 2 bases and J by 4 bases. Germline CDR1 is ENHRY and CDR2 is SYGVKD. The CDR3 region is CAISEDRANQPQHF. The DNA of the CDR3 is TGTGCCATCAGTGAGGACAGGGCAAATCAGCCCCAGCATTTT.

The chain carries TRBV5-1 and TRBJ2-6; D not certain. The CDR3 loop spans 13 amino acids. Germline CDR1 is SGHRS and CDR2 is YFSETQ. Trimming removed 6 bases from V and 2 bases from J, with 6 bases in between. Written as DNA, the CDR3 is TGCGCCAGCATGGTAGCTGGGGCCAACGTCCTGACTTTC. Amino acid sequence: CASMVAGANVLTF.

For the CDR3, the DNA is TGTGCCAGCAGCTTATCCCTGGGACAGGGTTCCCGCGAGCAGTACTTC. Translation: CASSLSLGQGSREQYF. The rearrangement uses TRBV7-8 and TRBJ2-7; 9 bases align to TRBD1. Germline CDR1 SGHVS, CDR2 FQNEAQ. This CDR3 spans 16 amino acids. Germline trimming cut 2 bases from V and 6 bases from J; bases unmatched to any gene: 11.

This clone was observed many times. J is TRBJ1-2 and V is TRBV27; 7 bases match TRBD1. V lost 5 bases, J lost 4 bases, and 7 bases stayed unmatched. The CDR3 extends over 14 amino acids. The germline V gene has CDR1 MNHEY and CDR2 SMNVEV (reference sequence). In DNA, the CDR3 is TGTGCCAGCAGTCCACAGGACAGGTCCTATGGCTACACCTTC. It yields the protein CASSPQDRSYGYTF.

This chain connects TRBV3-1 (or the pseudogene TRBV3-2) to TRBJ2-7, with 7 positions matching TRBD2. The V segment lost 4 bases and the J segment 2 bases; nucleotides outside the gene matches: 8. This CDR3 is built from 15 residues. Per the germline V gene, CDR1 is LGHDT and CDR2 is YNNKEL (reference sequence). This CDR3 is CASSRGLAVTYEQYF. In DNA, the CDR3 is TGTGCCAGCAGCCGGGGTCTAGCGGTTACCTACGAGCAGTACTTC.

The rearrangement uses TRBV6-5 and TRBJ2-7; D not resolved. Germline CDR1 is MNHEY and CDR2 is SVGAGI. The CDR3 is 13 residues long. Trimming removed 2 bases from V and 3 bases from J, with 8 bases in between. The CDR3 region has the DNA TGTGCCAGCAGTTACGGCACGAACTACGAGCAGTACTTC. The encoded protein is CASSYGTNYEQYF.

This chain joins TRBV5-4 and TRBJ2-7, with TRBD2 matching 13 bases. Germline loops: CDR1 SGHNT, CDR2 YYREEE (reference sequence). There are 15 residues in the CDR3. V dropped 4 bases and J dropped 7; count of bases not matched to a gene: 8. This CDR3 is CASSLDPGLAGEQYF. For the CDR3, the DNA is TGTGCCAGCAGCCTGGACCCGGGACTAGCGGGGGAGCAGTACTTC.

The genes are TRBV5-5 and TRBJ1-5; 8 positions agree with TRBD1. This CDR3 spans 14 amino acids. The ends lost 4 bases at V and 2 bases at J; junction bases unmatched: 2. Germline CDR1 is SGHKS and CDR2 is YYEKEE (reference sequence). The CDR3 is CASSADRGNQPQHF. In nucleotides, the CDR3 is TGTGCCAGCAGCGCGGACAGGGGCAATCAGCCCCAGCATTTT.

This rearrangement joins TRBV19 to TRBJ1-2; TRBD1 matches at 7 bases. There are 14 residues in the CDR3. J was trimmed by 4 bases and V by 4 bases; bases with no gene match: 6. CDR1 and CDR2 (germline): LNHDA, SQIVND (reference sequence). The CDR3 sequence: CASSTTRDSYGYTF. The CDR3 region has the DNA TGTGCCAGTAGTACAACCCGGGACAGCTATGGCTACACCTTC.

The chain couples TRBV10-2 to TRBJ1-6; D not certain. Per germline, CDR1 WSHSY and CDR2 SAAADI. This CDR3 has 12 residues. Trimming removed 2 bases at V and 9 bases at J, with 5 bases between. DNA for the CDR3: TGCGCCAGCAGTGAGGGGCGTTCACCCCTCCACTTT. Translated, it gives CASSEGRSPLHF.

The sample holds one count of this clone. The chain is built from TRBV27 and TRBJ2-1; perhaps TRBD1 as D (5 bases). Germline-derived CDR1 and CDR2 are MNHEY and SMNVEV (reference sequence). Trimming took 5 bases from V and 8 from J, leaving 13 bases between them. The CDR3 has 13 amino acids. The DNA of the CDR3 is TGTGCCAGCAGTCCCAGATCCAGGGATGAGCAGTTCTTC. It translates to CASSPRSRDEQFF.

This sequence joins TRBV19 and TRBJ2-3, with unresolved D. Trimming removed 6 bases from V and 2 bases from J, with 27 bases in between. Germline values: CDR1 LNHDA, CDR2 SQIVND (reference sequence). The CDR3 has 19 residues. As DNA, the CDR3 is TGTGCCAGTAGACCATCCTACCAGGCACGACCCCGCCTCACAGATACGCAGTATTTT. This encodes CASRPSYQARPRLTDTQYF. Variable domain in full (rest from reference TRBV19 and TRBJ2-3): DGGITQSPKYLFRKEGQNVTLSCEQNLNHDAMYWYRQDPGQGLRLIYYSQIVNDFQKGDIAEGYSVSREKKESFPLTVTSAQKNPTAFYLCASRPSYQARPRLTDTQYFGPGTRLTVL.